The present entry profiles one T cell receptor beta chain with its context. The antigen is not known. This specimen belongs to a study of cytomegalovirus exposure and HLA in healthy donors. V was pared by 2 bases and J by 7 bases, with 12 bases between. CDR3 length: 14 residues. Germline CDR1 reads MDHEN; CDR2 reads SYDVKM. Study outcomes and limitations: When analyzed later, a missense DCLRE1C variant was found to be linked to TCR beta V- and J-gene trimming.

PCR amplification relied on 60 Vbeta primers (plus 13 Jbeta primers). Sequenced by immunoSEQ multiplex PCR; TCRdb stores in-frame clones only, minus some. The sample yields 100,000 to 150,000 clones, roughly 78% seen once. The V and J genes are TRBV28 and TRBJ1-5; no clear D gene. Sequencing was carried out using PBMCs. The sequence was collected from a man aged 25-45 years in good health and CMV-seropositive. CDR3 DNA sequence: TGTGCCAGCAGTTTACCCATTGCGGCACAGCCCCAGCATTTT. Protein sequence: CASSLPIAAQPQHF. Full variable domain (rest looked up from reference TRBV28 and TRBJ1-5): DVKVTQSSRYLVKRTGEKVFLECVQDMDHENMFWYRQDPGLGLRLIYFSYDVKMKEKGDIPEGYSVSREKKERFSLILESASTNQTSMYLCASSLPIAAQPQHFGDGTRLSIL.